This section outlines one T cell receptor (beta chain) sequence together with its context. The antigen it binds to is not known. One base away there is no much larger clone; base qualities are not given. This specimen belongs to a study of T cell repertoires in cytomegalovirus infection (dated 2019 in TCRdb). Turning to the overall study: The HLA type of each donor mattered for the analysis, because public TCR beta signatures pointed to carriage of CMV infection along with the matching HLA type.

Summary of the overall study and its limitations: The ex vivo response was dominated by HLA-C-restricted CMV-specific TCR beta clonotypes, and the single most frequent clonotype in two of eight donors was supplied by these HLA-C-restricted clonotypes. Cumulative frequency of public TCR beta family members discriminated carriers of CMV infection plus the relevant HLA type in this cohort and an independent roughly 320-donor cohort.

The sequencer listed for this sample is Illumina HiSeq 1500. TCRdb cleaned the public reads at Q25 with fastp, built clones with MiXCR and kept in-frame beta chains. CDR3 protein duplicates are merged, each entry listing the most common genes and DNA. The sample table contains roughly 720,000 distinct CDR3 sequences; only one count was recorded for 35% to 45% of them. Together, the top ten hold 2.5% to 3% of the sample. For CDR1 and CDR2, the germline V gene lists MNHEY and SVGEGT. The CDR3, cysteine through phenylalanine, is 16 amino acids long. CDR3 DNA is the only sequence kept; it has 48 bases, read in frame from the first base. V is cut by 5 bases and J by 1 base, and the space between the germline ends is 17 bases.

The sample consisted of PBMCs. The source of this sequence is a human donor in good health (CMV status not recorded). Some clones in this sample may be carry-over from other donors' samples. In this chain, TRBV6-2 or TRBV6-3 is recombined with TRBJ1-1, with TRBD1 perhaps the D gene, on 6 matching bases. The nucleotide sequence is TGTGCCAGCAGTCTGCGACGGACAGCGCAGAACACTGAAGCTTTCTTT. Translation gives CASSLRRTAQNTEAFF.